Listed below are T cell receptor beta chains from one sample, sequenced in a study of T-cell reconstitution after alpha-beta-depleted transplantation in children. TCRdb re-analysed the PCR reads in MiXCR, keeping a single row per CDR3 protein. The table has about 610,000 distinct CDR3 sequences, about 10% seen once. The source material was PBMCs from the stem cell graft donor, sampled from the stem cell graft. The receptors shown here come from a human donor who donated a stem cell graft to a child with acute myeloid leukemia. Both conserved end residues are part of each CDR3. D genes are given only for firm matches. Clone sizes are given selectively: once, few, many, or a class where the clone is expanded.

clone_size: .
v_call: TRBV27
d_call: TRBD2
cdr3_length: 14
j_call: TRBJ2-2
cdr3_nt: TGTGCCAGCAAGAGGGCGCGGGAGGCCGGGGAGCTGTTTTTT
cdr3_aa: CASKRAREAGELFF

clone_size: few
v_call: TRBV5-1
d_call: TRBD2
cdr3_length: 15
j_call: TRBJ2-3
cdr3_nt: TGCGCCAGCAGCCCCGGGACTAGTATCACAGATACGCAGTATTTT
cdr3_aa: CASSPGTSITDTQYF

clone_size: few
v_call: TRBV5-1
d_call: .
cdr3_length: 15
j_call: TRBJ1-1
cdr3_nt: TGCGCCAGCAGCTTGGACAGGATAGGCAACACTGAAGCTTTCTTT
cdr3_aa: CASSLDRIGNTEAFF

clone_size: few
v_call: TRBV7-2
d_call: TRBD1
cdr3_length: 15
j_call: TRBJ1-3
cdr3_nt: TGTGCCAGCAGCACTATGGGGACAGGGGGGAGCACCATATATTTT
cdr3_aa: CASSTMGTGGSTIYF

clone_size: .
v_call: TRBV29-1
d_call: .
cdr3_length: 14
j_call: TRBJ1-2
cdr3_nt: TGCAGCGTTGAAGATCGTGAAGCTAACTATGGCTACACCTTC
cdr3_aa: CSVEDREANYGYTF

clone_size: .
v_call: TRBV15
d_call: TRBD2
cdr3_length: 16
j_call: TRBJ2-1
cdr3_nt: TGTGCCACCAGCAGGGGATCTAGCGGGAGGGCCTCCGAGCAGTTCTTC
cdr3_aa: CATSRGSSGRASEQFF

clone_size: once
v_call: TRBV6-4
d_call: .
cdr3_length: 13
j_call: TRBJ2-7
cdr3_nt: TGTGCCAGCAGTGACTCGGGTCTCAATGAGCAGTACTTC
cdr3_aa: CASSDSGLNEQYF

clone_size: .
v_call: TRBV14
d_call: TRBD1
cdr3_length: 13
j_call: TRBJ2-7
cdr3_nt: TGTGCCAGCGGCGACAGGGGTCGGTTCGAGCAGTACTTC
cdr3_aa: CASGDRGRFEQYF

clone_size: many
v_call: TRBV2
d_call: TRBD1
cdr3_length: 15
j_call: TRBJ2-7
cdr3_nt: TGTGCCAGCAGTGGGGCGCGACAGGGCGATTACGAGCAGTACTTC
cdr3_aa: CASSGARQGDYEQYF

clone_size: few
v_call: TRBV29-1
d_call: .
cdr3_length: 13
j_call: TRBJ1-5
cdr3_nt: TGCAGGGTTGCGGGGGGTCCCGTCCAGCCCCAGCATTTT
cdr3_aa: CRVAGGPVQPQHF

clone_size: many
v_call: TRBV3-1
d_call: .
cdr3_length: 13
j_call: TRBJ2-7
cdr3_nt: TGTGCCAGCAGCCAAGTGAGTCCCTACGAGCAGTACTTC
cdr3_aa: CASSQVSPYEQYF

clone_size: few
v_call: TRBV6-1
d_call: TRBD1
cdr3_length: 18
j_call: TRBJ1-2
cdr3_nt: TGTGCCAGCAGTGAAGCCGGACAGGGCGCATTCGCCAACTATGGCTACACCTTC
cdr3_aa: CASSEAGQGAFANYGYTF

clone_size: many
v_call: TRBV29-1
d_call: TRBD1
cdr3_length: 13
j_call: TRBJ2-7
cdr3_nt: TGCAGCGTGCCGGGACAGGGGAATTACGAGCAGTACTTC
cdr3_aa: CSVPGQGNYEQYF

clone_size: few
v_call: TRBV28
d_call: TRBD2
cdr3_length: 13
j_call: TRBJ2-7
cdr3_nt: TGTGCCAGCACCTCAAGCGGGACGGGCGAGCAGTACTTC
cdr3_aa: CASTSSGTGEQYF

clone_size: few
v_call: TRBV28
d_call: .
cdr3_length: 12
j_call: TRBJ2-1
cdr3_nt: TGTGCCAGCAGGACCACTTCGCGAGGACAGTTCTTC
cdr3_aa: CASRTTSRGQFF

clone_size: .
v_call: TRBV28
d_call: TRBD1
cdr3_length: 18
j_call: TRBJ2-2
cdr3_nt: TGTGCCAGCAGTTTCCCAACCAAGGGACAGGCGTACACCGGGGAGCTGTTTTTT
cdr3_aa: CASSFPTKGQAYTGELFF

clone_size: .
v_call: TRBV2
d_call: .
cdr3_length: 16
j_call: TRBJ2-1
cdr3_nt: TGTGCCAGCACCGAGGGGGGAAGCGCTACCTACAATGAGCAGTTCTTC
cdr3_aa: CASTEGGSATYNEQFF